One and the same sample provided the 10 T cell receptor beta chains below, sequenced in a study of spatial heterogeneity in lung cancer. TCRdb itself ran the 5' RACE reads through MiXCR, one entry per CDR3 protein. The profile shows roughly 15,000 distinct CDR3 sequences, 6.3% of them singletons. Time point described: blood at routine non-recurrence follow-up after resection. This specimen was PBMCs, taken at follow-up. The source is a male donor with early-stage non-small cell lung cancer.

The table lists this clonotype with many counts. This chain joins TRBV3-1 and TRBJ2-1, with 7 bases fitting TRBD2. V dropped 4 bases and J dropped 4; count of bases not matched to a gene: 7. This CDR3 is 15 amino acids long. CDR1 is LGHDT and CDR2 is YNNKEL in the germline V gene (reference sequence). The DNA for the CDR3 is TGTGCCAGCAGCCCCGGGGAGGGGACTTACAATGAGCAGTTCTTC. Translation: CASSPGEGTYNEQFF.

This clonotype showed up many times. The chain combines TRBV7-2 with TRBJ2-1; tentative D call: TRBD2 (6 bases). Trimming removed 5 bases from V and 6 bases from J, with 11 bases in between. CDR3 length equals 13 residues. Looked up from germline, CDR1 is SGHTA and CDR2 is FQGNSA. This chain's CDR3 is CASSTGLRNEQFF. In DNA, the CDR3 is TGTGCCAGCAGCACGGGACTCCGCAATGAGCAGTTCTTC. The variable domain in full, completed from reference TRBV7-2 and TRBJ2-1, reads GAGVSQSPSNKVTEKGKDVELRCDPISGHTALYWYRQSLGQGLEFLIYFQGNSAPDKSGLPSDRFSAERTGGSVSTLTIQRTQQEDSAVYLCASSTGLRNEQFFGPGTRLTVL.

This clonotype was seen at least ten times. The chain recombines TRBV11-2 with TRBJ1-3; D not resolved. This CDR3 spans 17 amino acids. Deletions cut 2 bases from V and 0 bases from J, with 14 bases between. Germline V gives CDR1 SGHAT, CDR2 FQNNGV. The chain's CDR3 is CASSLQSGRSSGNTIYF. The CDR3 DNA sequence: TGTGCCAGCAGCTTACAATCGGGGAGGAGCTCTGGAAACACCATATATTTT.

There are a few counts of this clonotype. This sequence joins TRBV4-3 and TRBJ2-2; D may correspond to TRBD1 or TRBD2 (6 bases each). The CDR3 is made up of 17 amino acids. Germline V gene data show CDR1 as LGHNA and CDR2 as YSLEER. Trimming took off 0 bases at V and 4 bases at J, with 15 bases between the two ends. CDR3 coding DNA: TGCGCCAGCAGCCAAGAGTCGGTAGGGGGGAGCACCGGGGAGCTGTTTTTT. Amino acids: CASSQESVGGSTGELFF.

This clonotype is medium-sized in the sample. The V and J genes are TRBV6-5 and TRBJ1-6; tentatively, D is TRBD1 (6 bases). Germline-derived CDR1 and CDR2 are MNHEY and SVGAGI. V lost 2 bases, J lost 7 bases, and 15 bases lay in between. The CDR3 runs 16 residues. CDR3 DNA sequence: TGTGCCAGCAGTTACCCCCGCGGGGGCGAGAATTCACCCCTCCACTTT. This codes for CASSYPRGGENSPLHF.

V and J are TRBV6-1 and TRBJ1-6; 10 bases line up with TRBD1. The junction had 5 bases not matched to a gene; V was cut back by 11 bases and J by 7 bases. Germline V gene data show CDR1 as MNHNS and CDR2 as SASEGT. The CDR3 runs to 13 residues. The chain's CDR3 is CARWDRGNSPLHF. CDR3 sequence (DNA): TGTGCCCGCTGGGACAGGGGCAATTCACCCCTCCACTTT.

This clonotype was observed a few times. The genes are TRBV12-3 or TRBV12-4 and TRBJ1-5; D is uncertain. Trimming left V 3 bases short and J 6 bases short, with 9 bases between. The CDR3 is made up of 13 amino acids. The CDR3 is CASSLVPGQPQHF. The CDR3 DNA follows: TGTGCCAGCAGTTTGGTGCCCGGTCAGCCCCAGCATTTT.

By share of the sample, this clonotype is medium-sized. The chain employs TRBV10-1 and TRBJ1-2; possibly TRBD1 for D (6 bases). The CDR3 loop spans 13 amino acids. Germline V gives CDR1 WNHNN, CDR2 SYGVQD (reference sequence). The V gene lost 3 bases and the J gene lost 5 bases, with 10 bases spanning the gap. The CDR3 nucleotides are TGCGCCAGCAGTGACGGACAGCCGTATGGCTACACCTTC. It codes for CASSDGQPYGYTF.

This clonotype was recorded many times. This chain links TRBV5-4 with TRBJ2-1; TRBD1 might be the D (5 bases). CDR3 length: 16 residues. V lost 0 bases and J lost 0, with 10 bases in between. Germline lookup yields CDR1 SGHNT and CDR2 YYREEE (reference sequence). The DNA for the CDR3 is TGTGCCAGCAGCTTGGGGGGCCCGGACTCCTACAATGAGCAGTTCTTC. It yields the protein CASSLGGPDSYNEQFF.

The chain carries TRBV6-1 and TRBJ2-3; 9 bases fit TRBD2. V lost 6 bases to trimming and J lost 1 base; unmatched junction nucleotides: 2. The CDR3 spans 14 residues. Germline V gene sequence: CDR1 MNHNS, CDR2 SASEGT. CDR3 DNA sequence: TGTGCCAGCAGAATAGCGGGGGGCACAGATACGCAGTATTTT. The encoded protein is CASRIAGGTDTQYF.